One and the same sample provided the 15 T cell receptor beta chains below, sequenced in a study of blood T cell repertoires in COVID-19. Only in-frame clones appear in the TCRdb table, and some are missing; sequencing was by immunoSEQ multiplex PCR. Of over 400,000 clones in the sample, approximately 85% were seen once. Sequenced material: peripheral blood. The receptor set was obtained from a human donor in a cohort sampled during active COVID-19.

V is TRBV6-5 and J is TRBJ1-4; 7 bases align to TRBD1. The length of the CDR3 is 14 residues. Germline V gives CDR1 MNHEY, CDR2 SVGAGI. V lost 7 bases to trimming and J lost 6 bases; unmatched junction nucleotides: 8. DNA for the CDR3: TGTGCCAGCAATCGGGACAGAAAAGATGAAAAACTGTTTTTT. Protein: CASNRDRKDEKLFF.

V gene TRBV9 combines with J gene TRBJ1-3, with a possible D match to TRBD1 (6 bases). This CDR3 comprises 16 residues. V lost 0 bases to trimming and J lost 2 bases, with 12 bases between them. CDR1 SGDLS and CDR2 YYNGEE come from the germline V gene. The CDR3 spells CASSVGGGVPGNTIYF. For the CDR3, the DNA is TGTGCCAGCAGCGTAGGAGGGGGGGTTCCTGGAAACACCATATATTTT.

The chain couples TRBV2 to TRBJ1-5; the match to TRBD1 covers 9 bases. Germline V CDR1 and CDR2: SNHLY, FYNNEI. The CDR3 runs 15 residues. J lost 2 bases, V lost 6 bases, and 5 bases had no gene match. CDR3 sequence reads: CASRGGDRGNQPQHF. The CDR3 nucleotides are TGTGCCAGCAGGGGGGGGGACAGGGGCAATCAGCCCCAGCATTTT.

The chain uses TRBV7-2 and TRBJ1-2; D is unclear. The germline CDR1 and CDR2 sequences are SGHTA and FQGNSA. The CDR3 spans 15 residues. V was clipped by 3 bases and J by 6 bases, with 17 bases between them. The CDR3 sequence is CASSFDSVPRNGYTF. The CDR3 DNA reads TGTGCCAGCAGCTTCGACTCCGTACCAAGGAATGGCTACACCTTC. The full variable domain, completed using reference TRBV7-2 and TRBJ1-2, is GAGVSQSPSNKVTEKGKDVELRCDPISGHTALYWYRQSLGQGLEFLIYFQGNSAPDKSGLPSDRFSAERTGGSVSTLTIQRTQQEDSAVYLCASSFDSVPRNGYTFGSGTRLTVV.

This clone was observed a few times. V is TRBV7-9 and J is TRBJ2-5; D unresolved. The germline V and J ends were trimmed by 3 bases and 4 bases, with 9 bases remaining between them. Per germline, CDR1 SEHNR and CDR2 FQNEAQ (reference sequence). The CDR3 is made up of 13 amino acids. The CDR3 loop reads CASSLGAIETQYF. The DNA of the CDR3 is TGTGCCAGCAGCTTGGGCGCCATAGAGACCCAGTACTTC.

The rearrangement uses TRBV19 and TRBJ1-5; TRBD1 aligns across 11 bases. The CDR3 extends over 16 amino acids. The germline V gene encodes CDR1 LNHDA and CDR2 SQIVND (reference sequence). Trimming at V came to 1 base and at J to 4 bases, leaving 3 bases not matched to a gene. Here the CDR3 reads CASSIGGTGGNQPQHF. The CDR3, as DNA: TGTGCCAGTAGTATAGGGGGGACAGGGGGTAATCAGCCCCAGCATTTT.

This clone was detected a few times. J is TRBJ1-6 and V is TRBV5-5, with D uncertain. The V gene lost 0 bases and the J gene lost 5 bases, with 12 bases spanning the gap. The CDR3 has 16 residues. Germline loops: CDR1 SGHKS, CDR2 YYEKEE (reference sequence). CDR3: CASSLAPGIDNSPLHF. The CDR3 nucleotides read TGTGCCAGCAGCTTGGCGCCGGGAATCGATAATTCACCCCTCCACTTT. The complete variable domain, with remaining parts taken from reference TRBV5-5 and TRBJ1-6, reads DAGVTQSPTHLIKTRGQQVTLRCSPISGHKSVSWYQQVLGQGPQFIFQYYEKEERGRGNFPDRFSARQFPNYSSELNVNALLLGDSALYLCASSLAPGIDNSPLHFGNGTRLTVT.

The chain links TRBV18 to TRBJ2-1, with 7 bases matching TRBD2. V shed 2 bases and J 8 bases; nucleotides not matched to a gene: 12. The CDR3 totals 16 residues. Per germline, CDR1 KGHSH and CDR2 LQKENI. The CDR3 sequence is CASSPASGKLGDEQFF. The CDR3 region has the DNA TGTGCCAGCTCACCAGCCAGCGGGAAGTTAGGCGATGAGCAGTTCTTC.

V is TRBV12-3 or TRBV12-4 and J is TRBJ2-7; TRBD2 matches at 13 bases. This CDR3 region has 13 residues. V lost 6 bases to trimming and J lost 11 bases; unmatched junction nucleotides: 7. The CDR3, as DNA: TGTGCCAGCAGCTCCGGGACTAGCGGGAAAAAGTACTTC. Its translation: CASSSGTSGKKYF.

This rearrangement joins TRBV12-3 or TRBV12-4 to TRBJ2-5, with TRBD1 matching 8 bases. V was clipped by 9 bases and J by 4 bases; unmatched bases: 1. CDR3 size: 11 residues. The CDR3 coding sequence is TGTGCCAGTGGACAGGGAGAGACCCAGTACTTC. Translated: CASGQGETQYF.

This rearrangement joins TRBV28 to TRBJ1-4, with D hard to call. The CDR3 length is 14 residues. Germline V gene sequence: CDR1 MDHEN, CDR2 SYDVKM. The V end was cut by 10 bases, the J end by 3 bases, with 15 bases between. The CDR3 protein is CATRRQLANEKLFF. The CDR3 DNA reads as TGTGCCACCCGACGACAATTGGCTAATGAAAAACTGTTTTTT.

The rearrangement links TRBV2 to TRBJ1-1, with a possible D match to TRBD1 (6 bases). This CDR3 has 13 amino acids. V was cut by 6 bases and J by 1 base, with 9 bases left in between. In germline, CDR1 is SNHLY, CDR2 FYNNEI. CDR3 residues: CASRQGRNTEAFF. The CDR3 coding sequence is TGTGCCAGCAGACAGGGCCGGAACACTGAAGCTTTCTTT.

This clone was seen only once. The chain employs TRBV25-1 and TRBJ1-4; TRBD1 is a possible D gene (5 bases). The V and J ends lost 2 bases and 4 bases respectively, with 11 bases between them. The CDR3 consists of 15 residues. CDR1 and CDR2 (germline): MGHDK, SYGVNS. The CDR3 DNA reads as TGTGCCAGCAGTGAAGCGGGACGGAATAATGAAAAACTGTTTTTT. It translates to CASSEAGRNNEKLFF.

This chain joins TRBV24-1 and TRBJ2-3; 7 bases fit TRBD1. Germline V gives CDR1 KGHDR, CDR2 SFDVKD. V trimming: 4 bases; J trimming: 4 bases; junction bases outside the gene matches: 4. CDR3 length: 14 residues. The CDR3 spells CATSDPTGADTQYF. The CDR3 bases are TGTGCCACCAGTGACCCTACAGGGGCAGATACGCAGTATTTT.

The chain links TRBV30 to TRBJ2-7; 7 nucleotides line up with TRBD1. CDR1 and CDR2 from the germline V gene are GTSNPN and SVGIG (reference sequence). V lost 2 bases to trimming and J lost 5 bases; unmatched junction nucleotides: 6. CDR3 size: 13 residues. The CDR3 DNA reads as TGTGCCTGGAGTTCCGACAGGGCCCACGAGCAGTACTTC. Its protein is CAWSSDRAHEQYF.